There are a few counts of the clone carrying this T cell receptor beta chain. The sample originates from a study of control samples from healthy donors and cancer patients. Clones were sequenced by immunoSEQ multiplex PCR, and TCRdb holds only the in-frame ones, with some missing. The sample records about 49,000 clones, about 86% being singletons. Germline V gene lookup returns CDR1 KGHDR and CDR2 SFDVKD. CDR3 length: 12 amino acids. The germline V and J ends were trimmed by 5 bases and 1 base, with 2 bases remaining between them. Material for sequencing was PBMCs. This chain links TRBV24-1 with TRBJ1-3, with D unresolved. This TCR derives from a woman between 50 and 59 years old with lung cancer. The CDR3, as DNA: TGTGCCACCAGTGCTTCTGGAAACACCATATATTTT. It translates to CATSASGNTIYF.